Below are 5 T cell receptor beta chains sequenced from a single sample in a study of patients and donors after allogeneic stem cell transplantation. TCRdb reanalysed the RT-PCR reads using MiXCR and keeps one entry per CDR3 protein. The sample holds about 150,000 distinct CDR3 sequences, 24% seen once. What was sequenced was blood, either unsorted or a sorted T cell fraction (not recorded which). Receptors originate from a human donor who was either an allogeneic HSCT recipient or a stem cell or donor lymphocyte infusion donor (not recorded which). It is not recorded whose cells these are; they may come from a transplant donor.

The chain is built from TRBV20-1 and TRBJ2-6; the match to TRBD1 covers 8 bases. CDR3 length: 14 residues. CDR1 and CDR2 from the germline V gene are DFQATT and SNEGSKA (reference sequence). V shed 5 bases and J 4 bases; nucleotides not matched to a gene: 4. In nucleotides, the CDR3 is TGCAGTGCTTCGGACAGGGCCGGGGCCAACGTCCTGACTTTC. It codes for CSASDRAGANVLTF.

J is TRBJ2-3 and V is TRBV12-3 or TRBV12-4, with TRBD2 matching 11 bases. CDR3 length equals 16 residues. The ends lost 4 bases at V and 2 bases at J; junction bases unmatched: 5. The CDR3 sequence is CASSSGLAAVTDTQYF. CDR3 in DNA: TGTGCCAGCAGTTCGGGACTAGCGGCGGTCACAGATACGCAGTATTTT.

V is TRBV4-1 and J is TRBJ1-6; 7 positions match TRBD1. CDR1 MGHRA and CDR2 YSYEKL come from the germline V gene. The CDR3 runs to 15 residues. Trimming removed 0 bases from V and 9 bases from J; junction bases left unmatched: 5. The CDR3 reads CASSQDQGGASPLHF. The CDR3 DNA follows: TGCGCCAGCAGCCAAGATCAGGGGGGGGCTTCACCCCTCCACTTT.

The chain is built from TRBV12-3 or TRBV12-4 and TRBJ1-2; possible D gene TRBD1, 5 bases. The V end lost 5 bases, the J end lost 3 bases, and 10 bases lay between the germline ends. The CDR3 loop spans 13 amino acids. The CDR3 protein is CASSGRGYYGYTF. The CDR3 region has the DNA TGTGCCAGCAGTGGACGGGGCTACTATGGCTACACCTTC.

V is TRBV7-9 and J is TRBJ2-3, with D possibly called TRBD1 or TRBD2 (5 bases each). V dropped 5 bases and J dropped 6 bases, with 15 bases sitting between them. This CDR3 region has 14 residues. Germline values: CDR1 SEHNR, CDR2 FQNEAQ (reference sequence). CDR3: CASSPPAGADTQYF. Here the CDR3 DNA reads TGTGCCAGCAGCCCCCCCGCCGGGGCCGATACGCAGTATTTT.